This record concerns one T cell receptor (beta chain) sequence. This sample was taken from a study of control samples from healthy donors and cancer patients. Assay used: immunoSEQ multiplex PCR; TCRdb lists only in-frame clones, some missing. The sample has approximately 220,000 clones, just under 95% seen once. Germline lookup yields CDR1 MNHNS and CDR2 SASEGT. V gave up 3 bases and J gave up 8 bases, with 11 bases separating them. CDR3 size: 13 residues. This receptor was obtained from a man aged 50-59 years in good health. The J gene is TRBJ1-5, the V gene TRBV6-1; D is possibly TRBD1 (6 bases). Sequenced input: blood. CDR3 bases: TGTGCCAGCAGTGATCAGGGGAGGGAGCCCCAGCATTTT. Amino acids: CASSDQGREPQHF.